This record looks at one T cell receptor (beta chain) sequence and its context. Its antigen remains unidentified. The unexposed donors gave CD4+ T cells in about 2010-2019, prior to COVID-19. CD4+ T cells were isolated from the cells after roughly 11 days of culture. Profiled with immunoSEQ multiplex PCR; TCRdb holds only in-frame clones, not every one. The data hold fewer than 25,000 clones, with under 85% observed a single time. The data derive from a study of CD4 T cells in relation to SARS-CoV-2 and coronaviruses. Trimming shortened V by 3 bases and J by 5 bases, and 16 bases separated the two germline ends. Germline assignment: CDR1 LNHDA and CDR2 SQIVND (reference sequence). CDR3 length: 16 amino acids.

This sequence was found in a human donor in good health. The specimen was CD4+ T cells from PBMCs, cultured in vitro. The chain employs TRBV19 and TRBJ2-2, with D tentatively TRBD1 or TRBD2 (7 bases each). This CDR3 is CASSMGGGVGTGELFF. The CDR3 coding sequence is TGTGCCAGTAGTATGGGAGGGGGCGTTGGGACCGGGGAGCTGTTTTTT.